The 20 T cell receptor beta chains in this list originate from one sample, sequenced in a study of human T cells and chemical hapten exposure. Using its own MiXCR run on the 5' RACE reads, TCRdb lists one record per CDR3 protein. In the table there are approximately 80,000 distinct CDR3 sequences, about 15% of which are singletons. Total RNA came from unfractionated whole blood. The receptors originated from a female donor in good health.

The chain couples TRBV6-6 to TRBJ2-3; possibly TRBD2 for D (5 bases). The CDR3 loop spans 16 amino acids. The germline V and J ends were trimmed by 0 bases and 1 base, with 11 bases remaining between them. The germline V gene encodes CDR1 MNHNY and CDR2 SVGAGI (reference sequence). The CDR3 reads CASSYSRGYGTDTQYF. The CDR3 region has the DNA TGTGCCAGCAGTTACTCCCGGGGTTATGGCACAGATACGCAGTATTTT.

The chain couples TRBV3-1 to TRBJ2-7, with 8 bases fitting TRBD1. Trimming took 3 bases from V and 3 from J; bases not matched to a gene: 10. The CDR3 length is 16 residues. Germline V gene lookup returns CDR1 LGHDT and CDR2 YNNKEL (reference sequence). The CDR3 DNA follows: TGTGCCAGCAGCCAGGGACCCGGGACAGGTCTCTACGAGCAGTACTTC. Translated: CASSQGPGTGLYEQYF.

The CDR3 reads CATLPWYAEVTDTQYF. CDR3 nucleotide sequence: TGTGCCACCCTCCCCTGGTATGCAGAGGTCACAGATACGCAGTATTTT. The chain couples TRBV15 to TRBJ2-3, with D unclear. The CDR3 consists of 16 residues. V lost 8 bases, J lost 2 bases, and 20 bases lay in between. The germline V gene encodes CDR1 LNHNV and CDR2 YYDKDF (reference sequence).

In its sample, this clonotype was seen a few times. The chain carries TRBV10-3 and TRBJ2-3; a possible D gene is TRBD2 (5 bases). Trimming took off 6 bases at V and 4 bases at J, with 17 bases between the two ends. The CDR3 loop spans 15 amino acids. Looked up from germline, CDR1 is ENHRY and CDR2 is SYGVKD. This chain's CDR3 is CAISPGRSGPDTQYF. Here the CDR3 DNA reads TGTGCCATCAGCCCCGGGCGGAGCGGCCCAGATACGCAGTATTTT.

This clonotype was observed at least ten times. This chain links TRBV6-1 with TRBJ1-2, with TRBD1 as a possible D gene (5 bases). CDR1 and CDR2 (germline): MNHNS, SASEGT. The CDR3 has 13 residues. V was trimmed by 0 bases and J by 8 bases, leaving 10 bases between them. CDR3 amino acids: CASSEAKAGGYTF. The CDR3 DNA sequence: TGTGCCAGCAGTGAAGCGAAGGCAGGGGGCTACACCTTC.

This clonotype was observed at least ten times. CDR3 bases: TGTGCCAGCAGTTTACGAAACCTCAGGGGGCGCGGAATGGCTTTCTTT. Its translation: CASSLRNLRGRGMAFF. The J gene is TRBJ1-1, the V gene TRBV28, with TRBD1 matching over 8 bases. CDR1 is MDHEN and CDR2 is SYDVKM in the germline V gene. The CDR3 spans 16 residues. Trimming at V came to 2 bases and at J to 11 bases, leaving 16 bases not matched to a gene.

As regards this clonotype: A read error is possible here, since a much larger clone lies one base away. The chain combines TRBV7-2 with TRBJ2-1; 8 nucleotides align to TRBD2. The CDR3 is 16 amino acids. Germline loops: CDR1 SGHTA, CDR2 FQGNSA. V gave up 1 base and J gave up 8 bases; unmatched junction bases: 10. In DNA form, the CDR3 reads TGTGCCAGCAGCTTAGATCGGGGGGGGCTAGGCGATGAGCAGTTCTTC. Translated, it gives CASSLDRGGLGDEQFF.

This chain links TRBV12-3 or TRBV12-4 with TRBJ1-6, with a tentative D call TRBD1 (5 bases). This CDR3 has 15 amino acids. V was clipped by 4 bases and J by 5 bases, with 12 bases between them. The CDR3 region is CASSSEGRNNSPLHF. The CDR3 region has the DNA TGTGCCAGCAGTTCAGAGGGACGGAATAATTCACCCCTCCACTTT.

The chain links TRBV12-3 or TRBV12-4 to TRBJ1-4, with unresolved D. The CDR3 covers 13 residues. V lost 4 bases and J 11 bases, leaving 14 bases between the germline ends. The CDR3 loop reads CASSSMDRSKLFF. CDR3 in DNA: TGTGCCAGCAGTTCGATGGACCGCTCGAAACTGTTTTTT.

V gene TRBV20-1 combines with J gene TRBJ2-5; a weak D match, TRBD1 (7 bases). This CDR3 has 17 residues. CDR1 is DFQATT and CDR2 is SNEGSKA in the germline V gene (reference sequence). V lost 4 bases, J lost 1 base, and 22 bases lay in between. This CDR3 reads CSATQGEEARSQETQYF. In nucleotides, the CDR3 is TGCAGTGCTACCCAGGGGGAGGAGGCGCGATCCCAAGAGACCCAGTACTTC.

This sequence joins TRBV2 and TRBJ2-7, with D possibly being TRBD1 (5 bases). Trimming took 3 bases from V and 7 from J, leaving 10 bases between them. This CDR3 contains 12 residues. CDR1 and CDR2 (germline): SNHLY, FYNNEI. The CDR3 reads CASSEGPSEQYF. DNA for the CDR3: TGTGCCAGCAGTGAGGGGCCCTCGGAGCAGTACTTC.

The chain's CDR3 is CASTTTPGQGNTEAFF. The CDR3 DNA follows: TGTGCCAGCACCACAACCCCGGGACAGGGAAACACTGAAGCTTTCTTT. V is TRBV12-3 or TRBV12-4 and J is TRBJ1-1, with 9 positions matching TRBD1. CDR3 length: 16 amino acids. After removal of 7 bases from V and 2 bases from J, the junction contained 11 bases not matched to a gene.

The table lists this clonotype with a few counts. The rearrangement links TRBV28 to TRBJ1-1; 8 positions match TRBD1. CDR3 length: 15 residues. Germline V gene sequence: CDR1 MDHEN, CDR2 SYDVKM. With V trimmed by 3 bases and J by 3 bases, 6 bases remained unmatched. DNA of the CDR3: TGTGCCAGCAGTTTCCAGGGGGCGCGCGACACTGAAGCTTTCTTT. Translated, it gives CASSFQGARDTEAFF.

The chain joins TRBV18 to TRBJ1-2; unclear D gene. Between the trimmed V and J ends, which lost 0 bases and 2 bases, there was a span of 10 bases. The CDR3 totals 15 residues. From germline, CDR1 is KGHSH and CDR2 LQKENI. The CDR3 bases are TGTGCCAGCTCACCACCAGGAGCGGGGAACTATGGCTACACCTTC. It encodes CASSPPGAGNYGYTF.

This chain connects TRBV29-1 to TRBJ1-1, with a weak D call TRBD1 (6 bases). V lost 4 bases to trimming and J lost 2 bases, with 11 bases between them. This CDR3 has 13 amino acids. CDR1 is SQVTM, CDR2 ANQGSEA, per germline. The CDR3 DNA sequence: TGCAGCGTTGCGGGACACTTCAACACTGAAGCTTTCTTT. Protein product: CSVAGHFNTEAFF.

This clonotype appeared a few times. This chain connects TRBV12-3 or TRBV12-4 to TRBJ1-1; possible D gene TRBD1, 5 bases. Trimming took off 6 bases at V and 5 bases at J, with 22 bases between the two ends. This CDR3 spans 16 amino acids. The CDR3 region is CASRPRAGGGTTEAFF. The CDR3 DNA reads TGTGCCAGCAGACCAAGGGCTGGGGGGGGTACTACTGAAGCTTTCTTT.

The chain has TRBV7-9 and TRBJ2-3; possible D gene TRBD2, 5 bases. CDR3 size: 14 residues. The germline gives CDR1 SEHNR, CDR2 FQNEAQ (reference sequence). Trimming stripped 3 bases from V and 10 bases from J, with 17 bases between. For the CDR3, the DNA is TGTGCCAGCAGCTTGGAGGCAGGATGGGTTGCGCAGTATTTT. Protein: CASSLEAGWVAQYF.

In this sample, this clonotype turned up a few times. The chain links TRBV10-3 to TRBJ1-2; D call uncertain. This CDR3 spans 12 amino acids. Trimming left V 7 bases short and J 0 bases short, with 6 bases between. CDR1 and CDR2 from the germline V gene are ENHRY and SYGVKD. The CDR3 DNA follows: TGTGCCATCATGGCTTCTAACTATGGCTACACCTTC. It is translated as CAIMASNYGYTF.

The chain combines TRBV28 with TRBJ1-5, with 10 bases lining up with TRBD1. The CDR3 sequence is 17 residues long. Trimming removed 5 bases from V and 2 bases from J; junction bases left unmatched: 9. Germline assignment: CDR1 MDHEN and CDR2 SYDVKM. CDR3: CASSPDRGRFGNQPQHF. The CDR3 DNA reads as TGTGCCAGCAGTCCTGACAGGGGGCGGTTTGGCAATCAGCCCCAGCATTTT.

This clonotype was recorded a few times. The genes are TRBV20-1 and TRBJ2-1, with 8 nucleotides matching TRBD2. Germline V gene lookup returns CDR1 DFQATT and CDR2 SNEGSKA (reference sequence). The V gene end was trimmed by 7 bases and the J gene end by 3 bases; junction bases not matched to a gene: 5. This CDR3 is 13 amino acids long. The CDR3: CSGIAGLYNEQFF. The CDR3, as DNA: TGCAGTGGTATAGCGGGACTCTACAATGAGCAGTTCTTC.